The text below deals with one T cell receptor (beta chain). This record belongs to a study of blood T cell repertoires in COVID-19. Study-wide context: The United States, Italy and Spain provided the acute and convalescent COVID-19 samples. Sources were T cells, B-cell-depleted T cells, or PBMCs; the material itself was cDNA or gDNA.

Enrolment of Seattle patients took place during active infection, and they were followed longitudinally. In the authors' workflow: Using reference gene primer amplification, nucleated cell counts were estimated. The assay was immunoSEQ multiplex PCR, and TCRdb's table has in-frame clones only and misses some. That table supplies the V and J calls and clone size; D and trimming were determined from the DNA. This sample has 250,000 to 400,000 clones; almost 90% occur once, and the top ten carry roughly 2.9%. V was shortened by 5 bases and J by 0 bases, with 12 bases between the two germline ends. The CDR3 has 15 amino acids. The germline V gene encodes CDR1 SEHNR and CDR2 FQNEAQ (reference sequence).

This rearrangement joins TRBV7-9 to TRBJ2-3; no clear D. The sequence was obtained from a woman between 25 and 40 years old with COVID-19, enrolled during active disease. The specimen was peripheral blood. The CDR3 is CASSDRLSSTDTQYF. The CDR3 bases are TGTGCCAGCAGCGATCGTCTATCTAGCACAGATACGCAGTATTTT.